The clone carrying this TCR beta chain was observed at least ten times. Its cognate antigen is unknown. This beta chain appears as a stray read in a library generated for alpha chains; its size is not informative. Time point of the sample: sample taken at primary tumor resection. The donors were 72 patients with non-small cell lung cancer that was early-stage and untreated. The data originate from a study of spatial heterogeneity in lung cancer. About the study: Matched bulk RNA-seq provided a T cell module score, and TCR transcript counts in tumor regions correlated strongly with it. Averaged across combinations, each unique TCR and UMI pairing appeared more than ten times in raw reads, which were uncorrected.

The J segment lost 8 bases and the V segment lost 5 bases, leaving 8 bases of the junction unmatched. The CDR3 consists of 13 residues. Via MiXCR, TCRdb re-called the 5' RACE reads, giving one row per CDR3 protein. The table shows around 4,800 distinct CDR3 sequences, with around 12% occurring only once. Study results and limitations: Mutation counts in tumors were tracked by counts of expanded intratumoral alpha and beta TCRs. Tumor T cells had an estimated coverage that came to about 7% for alpha chains and roughly 14% for beta chains.

The material sequenced was lung tumor tissue, taken at surgery. V and J are TRBV12-3 or TRBV12-4 and TRBJ2-7; 8 positions agree with TRBD1. This receptor was identified in a male donor with early-stage non-small cell lung cancer. CDR3 in DNA: TGTGCCAGCAGTCCCATGACAGGGGCGAAGCAGTACTTC. Amino acids: CASSPMTGAKQYF.